A single sample gave rise to the 17 T cell receptor beta chains below, sequenced in a study of blood T cells in healthy people across ages. Combining a sample-barcoded 5' primer with a J-beta primer mix, a second PCR ran for about 6 to 11 cycles. TCRdb reprocessed the 5' RACE reads via MiXCR and lists one record per CDR3 protein. The sample holds some 1.5 million distinct CDR3 sequences, over 25% seen once. The source material was blood. The source is a woman in her twenties or thirties in good health.

The J gene is TRBJ2-2, the V gene TRBV5-1; 7 nucleotides line up with TRBD1. The CDR3 runs to 16 residues. The ends lost 0 bases at V and 5 bases at J; junction bases unmatched: 7. The V gene's germline CDR1 is SGHRS and CDR2 YFSETQ. As DNA, the CDR3 is TGCGCCAGCAGCTTGGCTAACAGGGGTCGGACCGGGGAGCTGTTTTTT. Translating it yields CASSLANRGRTGELFF.

This clonotype was seen more than once but under ten times. Compared with germline, one end of the junction differs, possibly owing to a read error. The chain employs TRBV9 and TRBJ1-2, with a possible D match to TRBD1 (6 bases). The CDR3 is 15 amino acids. The germline CDR1 and CDR2 sequences are SGDLS and YYNGEE. CDR3 residues: CASGVGPGGNYGYTF. The CDR3 coding sequence is TGTGCCAGCGGCGTAGGCCCCGGGGGCAACTATGGCTACACCTTC.

This clonotype was counted a few times. CDR3 residues: CSAENGEEDTGELFF. The DNA for the CDR3 is TGCAGTGCTGAGAACGGTGAGGAGGACACCGGGGAGCTGTTTTTT. V gene TRBV20-1 combines with J gene TRBJ2-2, with D tentatively TRBD2 (5 bases). The CDR3 extends over 15 amino acids. Germline CDR1 DFQATT, CDR2 SNEGSKA (reference sequence). Deletions cut 5 bases from V and 3 bases from J, with 16 bases between.

This clonotype was seen at least ten times. V and J are TRBV28 and TRBJ2-7; 9 nucleotides agree with TRBD1. Germline trimming cut 6 bases from V and 4 bases from J; bases unmatched to any gene: 10. CDR1 and CDR2 from the germline V gene are MDHEN and SYDVKM. This CDR3 contains 15 residues. As DNA, the CDR3 is TGTGCCAGCAGGGCCACCGGGACAGGGCTATACGAGCAGTACTTC. The encoded protein is CASRATGTGLYEQYF. The variable domain in full, with the rest retrieved from reference TRBV28 and TRBJ2-7, is DVKVTQSSRYLVKRTGEKVFLECVQDMDHENMFWYRQDPGLGLRLIYFSYDVKMKEKGDIPEGYSVSREKKERFSLILESASTNQTSMYLCASRATGTGLYEQYFGPGTRLTVT.

As to this clonotype: Because the CDR3's place on the DNA is in doubt, the DNA is left out and the CDR3 is given as listed by TCRdb. The V gene is TRBV6-1, the J gene TRBJ2-6; the table calls TRBD1, which could not be checked here. CDR1 and CDR2 from the germline V gene are MNHNS and SASEGT. The CDR3 has 20 amino acids, counting both end residues. CDR3 in amino acids: CARSQGNGYTFGSGTNVLTF.

This clonotype appeared a few times. The chain uses TRBV20-1 and TRBJ2-5; D remains unclear. CDR1 and CDR2 from the germline V gene are DFQATT and SNEGSKA (reference sequence). V was clipped by 0 bases and J by 2 bases, with 13 bases between them. The CDR3 sequence is 15 residues long. CDR3 in amino acids: CSARDIAGSQETQYF. CDR3 in DNA: TGCAGTGCTAGAGATATAGCAGGCAGTCAAGAGACCCAGTACTTC.

The chain employs TRBV20-1 and TRBJ2-7; weak D call: TRBD1 (7 bases). The CDR3 is 15 residues long. Germline-derived CDR1 and CDR2 are DFQATT and SNEGSKA (reference sequence). Trimming took 0 bases from V and 4 from J, leaving 16 bases between them. This chain's CDR3 is CSARDLGPGGYEQYF. The CDR3 region has the DNA TGCAGTGCTAGAGATCTCGGCCCAGGGGGGTACGAGCAGTACTTC.

This clonotype was counted ten times or more. The chain carries TRBV29-1 and TRBJ1-4; maybe TRBD1 (5 bases). Germline V gene lookup returns CDR1 SQVTM and CDR2 ANQGSEA. The V gene lost 7 bases and the J gene lost 4 bases, with 13 bases spanning the gap. The CDR3 runs 13 residues. For the CDR3, the DNA is TGCAGCGCCGGGGCAGGGTATAATGAAAAACTGTTTTTT. Residues: CSAGAGYNEKLFF. Using reference TRBV29-1 and TRBJ1-4 for the parts outside the CDR3, the full variable domain is SAVISQKPSRDICQRGTSLTIQCQVDSQVTMMFWYRQQPGQSLTLIATANQGSEATYESGFVIDKFPISRPNLTFSTLTVSNMSPEDSSIYLCSAGAGYNEKLFFGSGTQLSVL.

Concerning this clonotype: A clone one base away is much larger, so this may be a read error. This chain joins TRBV5-1 and TRBJ2-3, with D possibly TRBD2 on 6 matching bases. Per the germline V gene, CDR1 is SGHRS and CDR2 is YFSETQ. V was pared by 0 bases and J by 4 bases, with 9 bases between. The CDR3 is 14 amino acids. CDR3: CASSLDASADTQYF. As DNA, the CDR3 is TGCGCCAGCAGCTTGGACGCTAGCGCAGATACGCAGTATTTT.

This clonotype was seen ten or more times. V and J are TRBV29-1 and TRBJ2-1, with 7 bases matching TRBD1. Germline V gives CDR1 SQVTM, CDR2 ANQGSEA. CDR3 length: 14 amino acids. Trimming at V came to 8 bases and at J to 8 bases, leaving 15 bases not matched to a gene. The CDR3 here is CSPSNQGDGDEQFF. The CDR3 bases are TGCAGCCCTAGCAACCAGGGGGACGGAGATGAGCAGTTCTTC.

The CDR3 loop is CASSGGEGNQPQHF. CDR3 in DNA: TGTGCCAGCAGCGGGGGCGAGGGCAATCAGCCCCAGCATTTT. J is TRBJ1-5 and V is TRBV2; a weak D match, TRBD1 (6 bases). Trimming took 6 bases from V and 2 from J, leaving 11 bases between them. CDR3 length equals 14 residues. The V gene's germline CDR1 is SNHLY and CDR2 FYNNEI. The full variable domain, completed using reference TRBV2 and TRBJ1-5, is EPEVTQTPSHQVTQMGQEVILRCVPISNHLYFYWYRQILGQKVEFLVSFYNNEISEKSEIFDDQFSVERPDGSNFTLKIRSTKLEDSAMYFCASSGGEGNQPQHFGDGTRLSIL.

In the case of this clonotype: A much larger clone sits a single nucleotide away, making a read error possible. This chain uses TRBV5-5 with TRBJ2-7, with D possibly TRBD2 on 5 matching bases. The CDR3 length is 15 residues. The germline CDR1 and CDR2 sequences are SGHKS and YYEKEE (reference sequence). The CDR3 DNA follows: TGTGCCGGCAGCTTGGAGGTTGGAGGTAGCTACGAGCAGTACTTC. Translation gives CAGSLEVGGSYEQYF.

J is TRBJ2-1 and V is TRBV6-6; D is undetermined. The CDR3 is made up of 12 amino acids. CDR1 MNHNY and CDR2 SVGAGI come from the germline V gene (reference sequence). Deletions cut 5 bases from V and 10 bases from J, with 12 bases between. The DNA of the CDR3 is TGTGCCAGCAGTGAGACGCCTAACGAGCAGTTCTTC. Encoded protein: CASSETPNEQFF.

CDR3 amino acids: CASSVDGGGQGTPAPGYTF. The DNA of the CDR3 is TGTGCCAGCAGCGTAGACGGGGGGGGACAGGGGACTCCTGCACCAGGCTACACCTTC. The chain has TRBV9 and TRBJ1-2; TRBD1 aligns across 10 bases. V gave up 0 bases and J gave up 8 bases; unmatched junction bases: 19. The V gene's germline CDR1 is SGDLS and CDR2 YYNGEE. This CDR3 spans 19 amino acids.

The V gene is TRBV5-1, the J gene TRBJ1-1; unclear D gene. Germline V CDR1 and CDR2: SGHRS, YFSETQ. CDR3 length: 15 amino acids. V lost 4 bases and J lost 1, with 14 bases in between. The CDR3 sequence is CASSPLPGRNTEAFF. DNA for the CDR3: TGCGCCAGCAGCCCCTTGCCGGGGAGGAACACTGAAGCTTTCTTT.

In its sample, this clonotype was seen a few times. V and J are TRBV7-2 and TRBJ2-3, with 8 bases identical to TRBD1. From germline, CDR1 is SGHTA and CDR2 FQGNSA. The ends lost 4 bases at V and 4 bases at J; junction bases unmatched: 7. The length of the CDR3 is 15 residues. DNA of the CDR3: TGTGCCAGCAGCTCCCGGACAGGGAAGGCAGATACGCAGTATTTT. Translation: CASSSRTGKADTQYF.

In this sample, this clonotype turned up many times. V usage is TRBV2 and J usage is TRBJ2-5; 12 nucleotides agree with TRBD2. Unmatched junction bases numbered 6, after V lost 8 bases and J lost 5 bases. Per the germline V gene, CDR1 is SNHLY and CDR2 is FYNNEI. The CDR3 consists of 14 residues. The CDR3 DNA is TGTGCCAGCGAGGATACTAGCGGGGGGGAGACCCAGTACTTC. It is translated as CASEDTSGGETQYF.